Below, one T cell receptor (beta chain) is given with its context. The length of the CDR3 is 14 residues. CDR1 and CDR2 from the germline V gene are MGHDK and SYGVNS. The repertoire was sequenced with immunoSEQ multiplex PCR; TCRdb's copy has only in-frame clones and lacks some. The sample contains fewer than 85,000 clones, around 91% of which appear only once. This record belongs to a study of T cell changes during pregnancy in multiple sclerosis. The clonotype was recovered from a female donor with multiple sclerosis, enrolled in a pregnancy study. This chain joins TRBV25-1 and TRBJ2-5; a possible D gene is TRBD1 (5 bases). The J call is in doubt because the DNA end fits TRBJ2-7 better. Sequences were derived from peripheral blood, sampled before pregnancy. CDR3 in amino acids: CASSDPARTTEQYF. In nucleotides, the CDR3 is TGTGCCAGCAGTGACCCAGCGAGGACAACCGAGCAGTACTTC.